These T cell receptor beta chains were read from a single sample in a study of a mutant IDH1 vaccine in newly diagnosed glioma. Which antigens these TCRs recognize remains unknown. Produced via immunoSEQ multiplex PCR; TCRdb's table is partial and in-frame only. The sample carries roughly 64,000 clones, 74% recorded once. This specimen consisted of PBMCs, obtained from a glioma patient whose treatment included an IDH1 peptide vaccine. The receptor set was obtained from a man aged 45-60 years with glioma. The CDR3 runs from the conserved cysteine through the conserved F or W.

v_gene,len,CDR3aa
TRBV2,13,CASSSTGSYGYTF
TRBV4-1,19,CASSQPRDGAGVSTDTQYF
TRBV19,17,CASSLRTSGGSSYEQYF
TRBV30,14,CAWSVRGGADTQYF
TRBV2,13,CASREDRTYGYTF
TRBV29-1,13,CSLRSSSYNEQFF
TRBV2,14,CASSGTSGRETQYF
TRBV5-1,17,CASSLVVGSSTNEKLFF
TRBV29-1,19,CSAPPLGTSGGSYHYEQYF
TRBV9,14,CASSQGSVNTEAFF
TRBV4-2,15,CASSQDAGASYEQYF
TRBV7-9,14,CASSLGQGKAKQYF
TRBV19,12,CASSRQGNEQYF
TRBV5-1,13,CASSLEVENEQFF
TRBV7-2,16,CASTLGGTSGGKTQYF
TRBV4-1,17,CASSQLSLGQGPYEQYF
TRBV4-1,15,CASSQRWGQGDTQYF
TRBV7-2,17,CASSSRLGTINTGELFF
TRBV5-3,14,CARSFRSTYNEQFF
TRBV30,14,CAWSVVSEGGTQYF
TRBV27,16,CASRPLLGATYNEQFF
TRBV7-2,14,CASSSTVTGQGYTF
TRBV5-1,13,CASRRTGDTEAFF
TRBV4-2,13,CASSQVRGDEQFF
TRBV30,15,CAWRGLAENTGELFF
TRBV18,15,CASSRQPDRADEQYF
TRBV7-3,14,CASRQGLNTGELFF
TRBV4-1,16,CASSQEAGHSNQPQHF
TRBV6-5,14,CASSPGTTNTEAFF
TRBV6-5,13,CASSLGNSRELFF
TRBV30,14,CAWTSGTGELEQYF
TRBV7-2,14,CASSLGPFYYEQYF
TRBV15,15,CATSSVVGGNQPQHF
TRBV5-1,18,CASSFVPGTGYTVTEAFF
TRBV5-6,15,CASSLSQGAWETQYF
TRBV5-1,12,CASSPQGTEAFF
TRBV5-5,14,CASSYGTLEETQYF
TRBV5-1,14,CASSLAPGERGYTF
TRBV5-1,15,CASSPEGGGDEKLFF
TRBV2,13,CASSDVSSARAFF
TRBV7-6,16,CASSLARTGENTEAFF
TRBV4-1,17,CASSARDREKGNYGYTF
TRBV18,16,CASSPLRAGHTDTQYF
TRBV19,16,CASSEYGTEANYGYTF
TRBV6-5,15,CASGPRDKISYEQYF